The 27 T cell receptor beta chains listed next were all sequenced from one sample in a study of OX40 agonist ivuxolimab in advanced cancers. Clones were read by immunoSEQ multiplex PCR, and TCRdb kept only the in-frame ones, dropping some. The sample holds under 90,000 clones; more than 70% are singletons and the top ten take over 0.15%. The sample consisted of CD4+ or CD8+ T cells sorted from blood, taken in a trial of the OX40 agonist ivuxolimab. The receptors come from an adult with an advanced solid tumor such as melanoma, head and neck, liver or kidney cancer.

V and J are TRBV15 and TRBJ2-1; D call uncertain. CDR3 length equals 15 residues. The germline V and J ends were trimmed by 0 bases and 7 bases, with 13 bases remaining between them. Germline values: CDR1 LNHNV, CDR2 YYDKDF (reference sequence). The CDR3 region has the DNA TGTGCCACCAGCAGAGATAGGTGGACGGGTAATGAGCAGTTCTTC. Translation: CATSRDRWTGNEQFF.

This chain joins TRBV6-1 and TRBJ2-3, with TRBD2 matching 8 bases. The CDR3 length is 15 residues. The J segment lost 3 bases and the V segment lost 6 bases, leaving 8 bases of the junction unmatched. CDR1 and CDR2 (germline): MNHNS, SASEGT. The CDR3 reads CASSHGGAATDTQYF. The CDR3 DNA sequence: TGTGCCAGCAGCCACGGGGGGGCGGCAACAGATACGCAGTATTTT.

The gene calls are TRBV2 and TRBJ2-1; TRBD2 matches at 10 bases. Germline CDR1 SNHLY, CDR2 FYNNEI. Trimming at V came to 8 bases and at J to 6 bases, leaving 4 bases not matched to a gene. CDR3 size: 13 residues. CDR3 bases: TGTGCCAGCTGTAGCGGGGGGTTCAATGAGCAGTTCTTC. The encoded protein is CASCSGGFNEQFF.

The CDR3 loop is CASSLDRYTDTQYF. In DNA, the CDR3 is TGTGCCAGCAGTCTGGACCGTTACACAGATACGCAGTATTTT. The genes are TRBV6-1 and TRBJ2-3; D not certain. CDR1 is MNHNS, CDR2 SASEGT, per germline. The CDR3 is 14 residues long. Trimming removed 5 bases from V and 2 bases from J, with 11 bases in between.

This clone has just one count. The gene calls are TRBV6-5 and TRBJ2-1, with D possibly being TRBD2 (5 bases). CDR3 length equals 12 residues. V shed 6 bases and J shed 7 bases, with 10 bases lying between them. The V gene's germline CDR1 is MNHEY and CDR2 SVGAGI. CDR3 region: CASSQPGNEQFF. The CDR3 DNA is TGTGCCAGCAGCCAACCGGGGAATGAGCAGTTCTTC.

This chain uses TRBV7-2 with TRBJ2-3; D perhaps matches TRBD2 (5 bases). This CDR3 is built from 15 residues. The V gene's germline CDR1 is SGHTA and CDR2 FQGNSA. V lost 7 bases and J 6 bases, leaving 20 bases between the germline ends. CDR3 protein: CASTSRGNSIDTQYF. The CDR3 region has the DNA TGTGCCAGCACCTCAAGAGGGAATAGTATCGATACGCAGTATTTT.

The chain combines TRBV5-1 with TRBJ1-2; 9 bases align to TRBD1. The CDR3 contains 18 residues. The germline CDR1 and CDR2 sequences are SGHRS and YFSETQ. The V segment lost 3 bases and the J segment 2 bases; nucleotides outside the gene matches: 14. The CDR3 sequence is CASSSTGTGSSLNYGYTF. CDR3 in DNA: TGCGCCAGCAGCTCTACCGGGACAGGGTCATCTTTGAACTATGGCTACACCTTC.

The rearrangement links TRBV19 to TRBJ1-2; D uncertain. The V gene's germline CDR1 is LNHDA and CDR2 SQIVND (reference sequence). V was pared by 3 bases and J by 0 bases, with 11 bases between. The CDR3 has 15 amino acids. The CDR3 reads CASSMASTSNYGYTF. In nucleotides, the CDR3 is TGTGCCAGTAGTATGGCCAGCACTTCTAACTATGGCTACACCTTC.

The rearrangement links TRBV5-1 to TRBJ1-2, with D unresolved. Looked up from germline, CDR1 is SGHRS and CDR2 is YFSETQ. Deletions cut 1 base from V and 3 bases from J, with 10 bases between. This CDR3 contains 14 residues. The CDR3 DNA reads TGCGCCAGCAGCTTGTTCAAGGGCGACTATGGCTACACCTTC. It specifies CASSLFKGDYGYTF.

This clone was observed a single time. The chain combines TRBV6-5 with TRBJ2-2; tentative D call: TRBD1 (6 bases). The CDR3 has 13 residues. V was trimmed by 4 bases and J by 5 bases, leaving 8 bases between them. The germline V gene encodes CDR1 MNHEY and CDR2 SVGAGI. DNA for the CDR3: TGTGCCAGCAGTTTAAGGGGGACCGGGGAGCTGTTTTTT. This gives the protein CASSLRGTGELFF.

V is TRBV30 and J is TRBJ2-7; D may be TRBD2 (6 bases). This CDR3 has 14 amino acids. Trimming stripped 3 bases from V and 2 bases from J, with 14 bases between. Germline CDR1 GTSNPN, CDR2 SVGIG (reference sequence). CDR3 DNA: TGTGCCTGGAGCCCCGGGGGTACCCCCTACGAGCAGTACTTC. Its translation: CAWSPGGTPYEQYF.

This clone was counted once. V is TRBV14 and J is TRBJ2-2; 9 bases line up with TRBD2. Unmatched junction bases numbered 7, after V lost 4 bases and J lost 4 bases. CDR3 length: 16 amino acids. From germline, CDR1 is SGHDN and CDR2 FVKESK. Here the CDR3 reads CASSREAGGRTGELFF. CDR3 DNA sequence: TGTGCCAGCAGCCGAGAAGCGGGAGGCCGCACCGGGGAGCTGTTTTTT.

This clone appeared a single time. The chain uses TRBV2 and TRBJ2-7; TRBD1 agrees at 7 bases. This CDR3 has 14 residues. Germline V gene sequence: CDR1 SNHLY, CDR2 FYNNEI. J was trimmed by 2 bases and V by 7 bases; bases with no gene match: 8. In DNA form, the CDR3 reads TGTGCCAGCAACCCGACAGGGCCTCCCTACGAGCAGTACTTC. It yields the protein CASNPTGPPYEQYF.

V usage is TRBV6-5 and J usage is TRBJ2-7, with 10 bases lining up with TRBD1. CDR1 and CDR2 from the germline V gene are MNHEY and SVGAGI. The CDR3 is made up of 14 amino acids. Trimming removed 5 bases from V and 2 bases from J; junction bases left unmatched: 3. DNA of the CDR3: TGTGCCAGCAGTAAGGACAGGGGGACCTACGAGCAGTACTTC. Translated: CASSKDRGTYEQYF.

V is TRBV27 and J is TRBJ2-7; possibly TRBD1 for D (7 bases). The V and J ends lost 3 bases and 3 bases respectively, with 15 bases between them. Germline assignment: CDR1 MNHEY and CDR2 SMNVEV (reference sequence). This CDR3 region has 15 residues. Written as DNA, the CDR3 is TGTGCCAGCAGTTTTTATACAGGGGAGGTCTACGAGCAGTACTTC. It codes for CASSFYTGEVYEQYF.

The chain joins TRBV2 to TRBJ1-1; maybe TRBD1 (6 bases). Trimming removed 2 bases at V and 1 base at J, with 11 bases between. This CDR3 contains 15 residues. Germline CDR1 is SNHLY and CDR2 is FYNNEI. The CDR3 DNA sequence: TGTGCCAGCAGTGAATGGGGGGGGGCGAACACTGAAGCTTTCTTT. Translating gives CASSEWGGANTEAFF. Filled out from reference TRBV2 and TRBJ1-1, the complete variable domain reads EPEVTQTPSHQVTQMGQEVILRCVPISNHLYFYWYRQILGQKVEFLVSFYNNEISEKSEIFDDQFSVERPDGSNFTLKIRSTKLEDSAMYFCASSEWGGANTEAFFGQGTRLTVV.

The rearrangement links TRBV2 to TRBJ1-4, with unresolved D. Germline values: CDR1 SNHLY, CDR2 FYNNEI. V was shortened by 7 bases and J by 4 bases, with 7 bases between the two germline ends. The CDR3 sequence is 12 residues long. The chain's CDR3 is CASIRSNEKLFF. CDR3 in DNA: TGTGCCAGCATTAGGAGTAATGAAAAACTGTTTTTT.

This rearrangement joins TRBV10-3 to TRBJ2-3; unclear D gene. V gave up 0 bases and J gave up 4 bases, with 14 bases separating them. In germline, CDR1 is ENHRY, CDR2 SYGVKD. The CDR3 extends over 16 amino acids. The CDR3, as DNA: TGTGCCATCAGTGAGTCAAGAGTTCCAAGGGCAGATACGCAGTATTTT. Protein: CAISESRVPRADTQYF.

V is TRBV6-1 and J is TRBJ2-2; 7 positions match TRBD1. CDR3 length: 15 amino acids. V dropped 5 bases and J dropped 6; count of bases not matched to a gene: 9. Germline CDR1 and CDR2: MNHNS and SASEGT. CDR3 loop: CASSLRTGGPGELFF. CDR3 in DNA: TGTGCCAGCAGTCTCAGGACAGGTGGTCCCGGGGAGCTGTTTTTT.

This chain uses TRBV5-1 with TRBJ2-5; D gene unclear. Germline V gene data show CDR1 as SGHRS and CDR2 as YFSETQ. CDR3 length: 12 residues. V shed 4 bases and J shed 2 bases, with 6 bases lying between them. The CDR3 region has the DNA TGCGCCAGCAGCGCGGAGCAAGAGACCCAGTACTTC. It codes for CASSAEQETQYF.

CDR3 sequence reads: CASSYGLAGQETQYF. The DNA for the CDR3 is TGCGCCAGCAGCTACGGACTAGCGGGCCAAGAGACCCAGTACTTC. The J gene is TRBJ2-5, the V gene TRBV5-1; the match to TRBD2 covers 11 bases. The CDR3 length is 15 residues. The junction had 2 bases not matched to a gene; V was cut back by 3 bases and J by 1 base. From germline, CDR1 is SGHRS and CDR2 YFSETQ.

The chain recombines TRBV5-1 with TRBJ1-5; 7 nucleotides line up with TRBD1. Per the germline V gene, CDR1 is SGHRS and CDR2 is YFSETQ. With V trimmed by 0 bases and J by 4 bases, 7 bases remained unmatched. The CDR3 totals 16 residues. CDR3 in amino acids: CASSLGSGGTNQPQHF. Written as DNA, the CDR3 is TGCGCCAGCAGCTTGGGGTCAGGGGGAACTAATCAGCCCCAGCATTTT.

V and J are TRBV4-1 and TRBJ2-2; TRBD1 aligns across 11 bases. Germline-derived CDR1 and CDR2 are MGHRA and YSYEKL. The CDR3 is made up of 17 amino acids. Germline trimming cut 2 bases from V and 4 bases from J; bases unmatched to any gene: 6. The DNA for the CDR3 is TGCGCCAGCAGCCAACTGCCGGGACAGGGGGGCACCGGGGAGCTGTTTTTT. Translation: CASSQLPGQGGTGELFF.

This clone has a single count. J is TRBJ2-5 and V is TRBV5-4; D is undetermined. Trimming removed 0 bases from V and 2 bases from J, with 5 bases in between. The CDR3 runs to 13 residues. Germline CDR1 reads SGHNT; CDR2 reads YYREEE (reference sequence). CDR3 DNA: TGTGCCAGCAGCTTGGTCAGTCAAGAGACCCAGTACTTC. Protein: CASSLVSQETQYF.

This clone was observed once. This sequence joins TRBV10-2 and TRBJ2-1, with 8 bases lining up with TRBD2. Germline CDR1 WSHSY, CDR2 SAAADI. V gave up 3 bases and J gave up 0 bases; unmatched junction bases: 1. The CDR3 extends over 15 amino acids. CDR3 amino acids: CASSESGSSYNEQFF. Written as DNA, the CDR3 is TGCGCCAGCAGTGAAAGCGGGAGCTCCTACAATGAGCAGTTCTTC.

This chain links TRBV30 with TRBJ1-3; D gene unclear. Germline CDR1 and CDR2: GTSNPN and SVGIG (reference sequence). V was shortened by 0 bases and J by 0 bases, with 3 bases between the two germline ends. The CDR3 has 13 amino acids. This chain's CDR3 is CAWSVSSGNTIYF. The DNA for the CDR3 is TGTGCCTGGAGTGTTAGCTCTGGAAACACCATATATTTT.

This clone was recorded a few times. V is TRBV4-1 and J is TRBJ1-5; TRBD1 might be the D (6 bases). Germline CDR1 reads MGHRA; CDR2 reads YSYEKL. The CDR3 covers 14 residues. V lost 0 bases and J lost 11, with 14 bases in between. The CDR3 protein is CASSQDAGHSSQHF. The DNA of the CDR3 is TGCGCCAGCAGCCAAGATGCGGGACATTCATCCCAGCATTTT.